The sequence of this T cell receptor beta chain was determined in a study of blood T cells in healthy people across ages. Overall study: Per every two T cells, about one barcoded beta molecule was captured by template switching. General study findings and limits: Long-lived and aged donors differed, with more naive CD4+ cells and higher diversity in the long-lived.

Germline CDR1 and CDR2: LNHNV and YYDKDF (reference sequence). Trimming removed 8 bases from V and 0 bases from J, with 17 bases in between. The CDR3 has 16 amino acids. To note about this clonotype: As yet, its antigen is unknown.

Together with a sample-barcoded 5' primer, a J-beta primer mix was included in a second PCR lasting roughly 6 to 12 cycles. A single record per CDR3 protein comes from TCRdb applying MiXCR to the 5' RACE reads. The sample has some 690,000 distinct CDR3 sequences, about 20% seen once. This chain joins TRBV15 and TRBJ2-1, with D perhaps being TRBD1 or TRBD2 (5 bases each). The origin of this receptor is a man between 65 and 85 years old in good health. Material for sequencing was blood. CDR3: CATPDGGISSYNEQFF. CDR3 nucleotide sequence: TGTGCCACCCCAGATGGGGGTATCAGCTCCTACAATGAGCAGTTCTTC.